What follows is one T cell receptor (beta chain) and its context. Germline V gene lookup returns CDR1 MNHEY and CDR2 SMNVEV (reference sequence). V was clipped by 4 bases and J by 0 bases; unmatched bases: 11. This CDR3 spans 18 amino acids. The data were obtained in a study of cytomegalovirus exposure and HLA in healthy donors. Study at large: Assignment to the Caucasian-associated ancestry cluster applied to approximately 79% of the approximately 390 genotyped donors.

PCR employed 60 Vbeta and 13 Jbeta primers. TCRdb's copy holds only in-frame clones and misses some; the assay was immunoSEQ multiplex PCR. The repertoire has over 150,000 clones, 70% to 80% of them found once; the top ten carry around 1.5%. This sequence joins TRBV27 and TRBJ2-3; TRBD1 matches at 9 bases. The clonotype originates from a woman aged 30 to 39 in good health and CMV-seropositive. Sequenced sample: PBMCs. The CDR3 nucleotides read TGTGCCAGCAGTTCCCCGGGACAGGGATTCTTTAGCACAGATACGCAGTATTTT. Its translation: CASSSPGQGFFSTDTQYF.